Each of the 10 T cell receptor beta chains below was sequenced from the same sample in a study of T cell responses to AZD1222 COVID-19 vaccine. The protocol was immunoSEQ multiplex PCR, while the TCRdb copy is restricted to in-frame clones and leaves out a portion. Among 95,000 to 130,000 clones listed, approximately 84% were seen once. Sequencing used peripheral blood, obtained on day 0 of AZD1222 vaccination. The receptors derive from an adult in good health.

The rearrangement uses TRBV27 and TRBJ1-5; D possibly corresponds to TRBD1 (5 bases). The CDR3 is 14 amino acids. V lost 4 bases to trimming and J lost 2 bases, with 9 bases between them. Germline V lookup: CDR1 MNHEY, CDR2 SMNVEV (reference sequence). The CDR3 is CASSWGEGNQPQHF. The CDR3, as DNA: TGTGCCAGCAGTTGGGGGGAGGGCAATCAGCCCCAGCATTTT.

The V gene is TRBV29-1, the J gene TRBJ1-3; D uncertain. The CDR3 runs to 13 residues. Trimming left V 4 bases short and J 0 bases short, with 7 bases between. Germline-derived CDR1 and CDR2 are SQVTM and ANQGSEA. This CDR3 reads CSVVADSGNTIYF. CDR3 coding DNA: TGCAGCGTTGTGGCAGACTCTGGAAACACCATATATTTT.

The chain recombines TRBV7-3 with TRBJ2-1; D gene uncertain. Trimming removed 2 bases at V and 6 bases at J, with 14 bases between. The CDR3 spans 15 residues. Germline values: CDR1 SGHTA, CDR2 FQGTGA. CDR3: CASSLDVGPGNEQFF. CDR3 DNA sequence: TGTGCCAGCAGCTTAGACGTAGGTCCGGGCAATGAGCAGTTCTTC.

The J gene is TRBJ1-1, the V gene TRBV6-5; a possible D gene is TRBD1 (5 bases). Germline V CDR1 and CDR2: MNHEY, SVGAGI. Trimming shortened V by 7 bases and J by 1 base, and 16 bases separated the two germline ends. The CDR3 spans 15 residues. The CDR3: CASIPLGGTNTEAFF. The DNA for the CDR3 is TGTGCCAGCATTCCGCTGGGGGGAACGAACACTGAAGCTTTCTTT.

The CDR3 sequence is CASSRDAARTSSYNEQFF. The CDR3 nucleotides are TGTGCCAGCAGCCGGGACGCAGCAAGAACGAGCTCCTACAATGAGCAGTTCTTC. This sequence joins TRBV7-3 and TRBJ2-1, with D tentatively TRBD1 or TRBD2 (5 bases each). The CDR3 spans 18 residues. V lost 5 bases to trimming and J lost 0 bases, with 20 bases between them. Looked up from germline, CDR1 is SGHTA and CDR2 is FQGTGA.

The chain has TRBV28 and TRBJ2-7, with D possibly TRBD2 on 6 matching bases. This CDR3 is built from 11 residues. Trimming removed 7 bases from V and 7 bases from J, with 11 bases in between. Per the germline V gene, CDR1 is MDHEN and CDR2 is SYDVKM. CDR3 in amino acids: CASMKGGEQYF. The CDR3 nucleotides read TGTGCCAGCATGAAGGGAGGAGAGCAGTACTTC. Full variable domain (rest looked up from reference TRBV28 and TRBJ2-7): DVKVTQSSRYLVKRTGEKVFLECVQDMDHENMFWYRQDPGLGLRLIYFSYDVKMKEKGDIPEGYSVSREKKERFSLILESASTNQTSMYLCASMKGGEQYFGPGTRLTVT.

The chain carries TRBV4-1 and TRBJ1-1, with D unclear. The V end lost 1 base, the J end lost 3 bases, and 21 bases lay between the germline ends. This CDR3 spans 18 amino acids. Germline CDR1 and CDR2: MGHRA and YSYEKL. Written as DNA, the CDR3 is TGCGCCAGCAGCCAAGGGATGAGGGTGGGTGTACTTGACACTGAAGCTTTCTTT. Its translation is CASSQGMRVGVLDTEAFF.

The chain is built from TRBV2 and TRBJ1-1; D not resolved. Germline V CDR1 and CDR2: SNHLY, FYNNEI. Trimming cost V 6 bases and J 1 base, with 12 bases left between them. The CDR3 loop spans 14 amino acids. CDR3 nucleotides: TGTGCCAGCAGGGCCCTTGGAGGGAACACTGAAGCTTTCTTT. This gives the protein CASRALGGNTEAFF.

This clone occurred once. The CDR3 region is CASYSGSDTQYF. The CDR3 coding sequence is TGTGCCAGCTACAGCGGATCAGATACGCAGTATTTT. The rearrangement uses TRBV5-4 and TRBJ2-3; TRBD2 might be the D (5 bases). The CDR3 is 12 amino acids. CDR1 is SGHNT and CDR2 is YYREEE in the germline V gene (reference sequence). Trimming left V 7 bases short and J 4 bases short, with 10 bases between.

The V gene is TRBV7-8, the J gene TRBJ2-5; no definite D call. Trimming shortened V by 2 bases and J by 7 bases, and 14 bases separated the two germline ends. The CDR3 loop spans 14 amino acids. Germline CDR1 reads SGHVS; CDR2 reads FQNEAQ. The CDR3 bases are TGTGCCAGCAGCTTAAACTCGTGGGAAGTGACCCAGTACTTC. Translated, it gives CASSLNSWEVTQYF.